This T cell receptor (beta chain) was sequenced during a study of OX40 agonist ivuxolimab in advanced cancers. TCRdb keeps only in-frame clones here, not all; method: immunoSEQ multiplex PCR. This repertoire shows some 60,000 clones, roughly nine tenths found once; its top ten account for 3.5% to 4%. The clonotype originates from an adult with an advanced solid tumor such as melanoma, head and neck, liver or kidney cancer. The source was CD4+ or CD8+ T cells sorted from blood, collected in a trial of the OX40 agonist ivuxolimab.

CDR3 in amino acids: CASTSGEGNQPQHF. DNA for the CDR3: TGTGCCAGCACCTCGGGGGAAGGGAATCAGCCCCAGCATTTT. This chain uses TRBV6-1 with TRBJ1-5; D may be TRBD1 (5 bases). The germline V gene encodes CDR1 MNHNS and CDR2 SASEGT. This CDR3 spans 14 amino acids. Trimming took off 7 bases at V and 4 bases at J, with 14 bases between the two ends.